These 28 T cell receptor beta chains were all obtained from the same sample, sequenced in a study of blood T cell repertoires in COVID-19. Here immunoSEQ multiplex PCR was the method, and the copy in TCRdb shows in-frame clones only, minus some. The sample includes about 230,000 clones, 84% of them seen just once. The sequencing input was peripheral blood. Receptors originate from a woman aged 80 or over with active or convalescent COVID-19.

The genes are TRBV3-1 (or the pseudogene TRBV3-2) and TRBJ2-1; tentative D call: TRBD2 (5 bases). This CDR3 contains 16 residues. Germline-derived CDR1 and CDR2 are LGHDT and YNNKEL (reference sequence). Between the trimmed V and J ends, which lost 4 bases and 1 base, there was a span of 14 bases. Here the CDR3 DNA reads TGTGCCAGCAGCCTGAGTGGCGGGCCGTCCTACAATGAGCAGTTCTTC. The encoded protein is CASSLSGGPSYNEQFF.

The CDR3 here is CASSPGGSGNTIYF. CDR3 DNA sequence: TGTGCCAGCAGCCCGGGGGGGTCTGGAAACACCATATATTTT. The genes are TRBV9 and TRBJ1-3, with a possible D match to TRBD1 (5 bases). Germline V lookup: CDR1 SGDLS, CDR2 YYNGEE. The CDR3 length is 14 residues. Deletions cut 4 bases from V and 1 base from J, with 9 bases between.

This clone was counted once. CDR3 in DNA: TGTGCCAGTAGTAATCCCCAAACCACCGGGGAGACCCAGTACTTC. This translates into CASSNPQTTGETQYF. This sequence joins TRBV19 and TRBJ2-5, with no clear D. The V gene's germline CDR1 is LNHDA and CDR2 SQIVND (reference sequence). This CDR3 has 15 amino acids. V was trimmed by 4 bases and J by 5 bases, leaving 17 bases between them. The complete variable domain, with remaining parts taken from reference TRBV19 and TRBJ2-5, reads DGGITQSPKYLFRKEGQNVTLSCEQNLNHDAMYWYRQDPGQGLRLIYYSQIVNDFQKGDIAEGYSVSREKKESFPLTVTSAQKNPTAFYLCASSNPQTTGETQYFGPGTRLLVL.

Here the CDR3 reads CASSPLTSGEFTYNEQFF. The DNA for the CDR3 is TGTGCCAGCAGCCCCTTAACCTCGGGTGAGTTCACCTACAATGAGCAGTTCTTC. The chain employs TRBV13 and TRBJ2-1; D is ambiguous. V was clipped by 5 bases and J by 2 bases, with 22 bases between them. Germline V gene sequence: CDR1 PRHDT, CDR2 FYEKMQ (reference sequence). The CDR3 runs to 18 residues.

The genes are TRBV5-1 and TRBJ2-3, with 9 bases lining up with TRBD1. The V gene's germline CDR1 is SGHRS and CDR2 YFSETQ. This CDR3 region has 16 residues. The V segment lost 0 bases and the J segment 4 bases; nucleotides outside the gene matches: 6. This chain's CDR3 is CASSLELGQGADTQYF. The CDR3 coding sequence is TGCGCCAGCAGCTTGGAGTTGGGACAGGGTGCAGATACGCAGTATTTT.

V and J are TRBV2 and TRBJ2-3, with 8 bases aligning to TRBD2. The germline gives CDR1 SNHLY, CDR2 FYNNEI. The CDR3 extends over 17 amino acids. V shed 2 bases and J 4 bases; nucleotides not matched to a gene: 11. CDR3 bases: TGTGCCAGCAGTGAACCCCTCGGGGGGGTTGTCCCAGATACGCAGTATTTT. The encoded protein is CASSEPLGGVVPDTQYF.

The V call is TRBV19, the J call TRBJ2-5, with 10 bases fitting TRBD2. The CDR3 spans 13 residues. J lost 4 bases, V lost 4 bases, and 0 bases had no gene match. The germline CDR1 and CDR2 sequences are LNHDA and SQIVND (reference sequence). The CDR3 region has the DNA TGTGCCAGTAGTAGGACTAGCGGAGAGACCCAGTACTTC. Amino acid sequence: CASSRTSGETQYF.

V and J are TRBV18 and TRBJ1-6; 10 nucleotides agree with TRBD1. Germline V gene data show CDR1 as KGHSH and CDR2 as LQKENI. CDR3 length: 15 amino acids. The J segment lost 10 bases and the V segment lost 5 bases, leaving 8 bases of the junction unmatched. DNA for the CDR3: TGTGCCAGCTCAGTCACGGGACAGGGGAGGTCACCCCTCCACTTT. Translation: CASSVTGQGRSPLHF.

The chain links TRBV6-5 to TRBJ1-2; 9 bases are shared with TRBD1. The ends lost 6 bases at V and 3 bases at J; junction bases unmatched: 5. Germline loops: CDR1 MNHEY, CDR2 SVGAGI. The CDR3 is 14 residues long. CDR3 sequence: CASRGQGGHYGYTF. Written as DNA, the CDR3 is TGTGCCAGCAGGGGACAGGGAGGCCACTATGGCTACACCTTC.

J is TRBJ2-5 and V is TRBV5-1; 8 nucleotides match TRBD2. The CDR3 is made up of 15 amino acids. V lost 0 bases to trimming and J lost 5 bases; unmatched junction nucleotides: 6. Germline CDR1 is SGHRS and CDR2 is YFSETQ. The CDR3 spells CASSLVAGGEETQYF. CDR3 nucleotides: TGCGCCAGCAGCTTGGTCGCGGGGGGAGAGGAGACCCAGTACTTC.

The chain carries TRBV5-1 and TRBJ1-2; TRBD1 agrees at 7 bases. Losses at the gene ends were 4 bases for V and 2 bases for J; bases not matched to a gene: 8. Looked up from germline, CDR1 is SGHRS and CDR2 is YFSETQ. The CDR3 extends over 15 amino acids. The CDR3 DNA reads as TGCGCCAGCAGCCTGGGAGGGACAGCCAACTATGGCTACACCTTC. It translates to CASSLGGTANYGYTF.

The chain couples TRBV7-2 to TRBJ2-7; possible D gene TRBD1, 6 bases. Germline V gives CDR1 SGHTA, CDR2 FQGNSA. The CDR3 spans 14 residues. Trimming pared 5 bases from V and 4 bases from J, leaving 15 bases between. The CDR3 nucleotides are TGTGCCAGCAGCCCCCGGTTACAGGGATACGAGCAGTACTTC. Its protein is CASSPRLQGYEQYF.

This clone was observed once. The V call is TRBV18, the J call TRBJ1-3; D may be TRBD1 (6 bases). Looked up from germline, CDR1 is KGHSH and CDR2 is LQKENI. Trimming took 2 bases from V and 1 from J, leaving 9 bases between them. The CDR3 loop spans 15 amino acids. DNA for the CDR3: TGTGCCAGCTCACCAGGGAGGGGGTCTGGAAACACCATATATTTT. Its protein is CASSPGRGSGNTIYF.

The chain has TRBV21-1 and TRBJ2-7; the table's D gene call, TRBD1, was not cross checked with the DNA. TRBV21-1 is designated a pseudogene. CDR3 length equals 16 residues. The chain's CDR3 is CASSLFPRDRVYEQYF. In nucleotides, the CDR3 is TGTGCCAGCAGCCTTTTTCCCCGGGACAGGGTCTACGAGCAGTACTTC.

The rearrangement links TRBV2 to TRBJ2-1; 14 positions agree with TRBD2. CDR1 is SNHLY and CDR2 is FYNNEI in the germline V gene. The V gene end was trimmed by 11 bases and the J gene end by 5 bases; junction bases not matched to a gene: 5. The CDR3 contains 14 residues. The CDR3: CAGRTSGRNNEQFF. The CDR3 nucleotides are TGTGCCGGAAGGACTAGCGGGAGGAACAATGAGCAGTTCTTC.

The V call is TRBV28, the J call TRBJ1-2, with 11 bases identical to TRBD1. The germline V gene encodes CDR1 MDHEN and CDR2 SYDVKM. After removal of 5 bases from V and 6 bases from J, the junction contained 5 bases not matched to a gene. The CDR3 is 14 residues long. CDR3 residues: CASSPGTGGNGYTF. CDR3 sequence (DNA): TGTGCCAGCAGTCCCGGGACAGGGGGGAATGGCTACACCTTC.

This chain joins TRBV6-1 and TRBJ1-2; D remains unclear. Germline CDR1 and CDR2: MNHNS and SASEGT. V lost 1 base and J lost 8, with 11 bases in between. CDR3 size: 13 residues. CDR3 loop: CASSEVSGSGYTF. The CDR3 bases are TGTGCCAGCAGTGAAGTTAGCGGCTCAGGCTACACCTTC.

The chain is built from TRBV5-1 and TRBJ2-1; 12 bases align to TRBD1. The CDR3 is 15 amino acids. The germline V gene encodes CDR1 SGHRS and CDR2 YFSETQ. Trimming cost V 4 bases and J 7 bases; bases outside gene matches: 6. CDR3 nucleotides: TGCGCCAGCAGCATCCGGGACAGGGGGCGAAATGAGCAGTTCTTC. Its translation: CASSIRDRGRNEQFF.

V gene TRBV7-9 combines with J gene TRBJ2-3; TRBD1 is a possible D gene (6 bases). The CDR3 is 14 amino acids. V lost 5 bases and J 0 bases, leaving 9 bases between the germline ends. CDR1 is SEHNR and CDR2 is FQNEAQ in the germline V gene (reference sequence). The CDR3 protein is CASSSRGSTDTQYF. CDR3 DNA sequence: TGTGCCAGCAGCAGCAGGGGTAGCACAGATACGCAGTATTTT. The full variable domain, in which reference TRBV7-9 and TRBJ2-3 provide the parts outside the CDR3, is DTGVSQNPRHKITKRGQNVTFRCDPISEHNRLYWYRQTLGQGPEFLTYFQNEAQLEKSRLLSDRFSAERPKGSFSTLEIQRTEQGDSAMYLCASSSRGSTDTQYFGPGTRLTVL.

The chain is built from TRBV11-3 and TRBJ2-5; 10 bases align to TRBD1. This CDR3 is 15 amino acids long. CDR1 is SGHNT, CDR2 YENEEA, per germline. Trimming removed 5 bases from V and 5 bases from J; junction bases left unmatched: 8. The CDR3, as DNA: TGTGCCAGCAGCAGGGGACAGGGGTTATGGGAGACCCAGTACTTC. Its translation: CASSRGQGLWETQYF.

This sequence joins TRBV7-2 and TRBJ1-3; D not certain. V lost 1 base and J 8 bases, leaving 6 bases between the germline ends. This CDR3 region has 12 residues. Germline V gene data show CDR1 as SGHTA and CDR2 as FQGNSA. The CDR3 coding sequence is TGTGCCAGCAGCTTAGTTTCGGACACCATATATTTT. Translation gives CASSLVSDTIYF. Variable domain in full (rest from reference TRBV7-2 and TRBJ1-3): GAGVSQSPSNKVTEKGKDVELRCDPISGHTALYWYRQSLGQGLEFLIYFQGNSAPDKSGLPSDRFSAERTGGSVSTLTIQRTQQEDSAVYLCASSLVSDTIYFGEGSWLTVV.

The chain recombines TRBV5-5 with TRBJ2-7; D is ambiguous. Germline V gene sequence: CDR1 SGHKS, CDR2 YYEKEE (reference sequence). With 0 bases removed from V and 0 bases from J, the gap between germline ends came to 4 bases. This CDR3 contains 13 residues. The CDR3 DNA reads as TGTGCCAGCAGCTTGGGGAGCTCCTACGAGCAGTACTTC. Translated, it gives CASSLGSSYEQYF.

This clone was detected once. The CDR3 region is CASSRGAAGTTGELFF. In nucleotides, the CDR3 is TGTGCCAGCAGCCGAGGGGCGGCGGGGACCACCGGGGAGCTGTTTTTT. This rearrangement joins TRBV7-8 to TRBJ2-2; possible D gene TRBD2, 6 bases. The CDR3 sequence is 16 residues long. V was pared by 5 bases and J by 4 bases, with 17 bases between. CDR1 is SGHVS, CDR2 FQNEAQ, per germline.

The chain recombines TRBV10-3 with TRBJ2-1; D is perhaps TRBD2 (6 bases). Germline V CDR1 and CDR2: ENHRY, SYGVKD. The CDR3 is made up of 15 amino acids. The V and J ends lost 7 bases and 0 bases respectively, with 13 bases between them. The CDR3 nucleotides are TGTGCCATCAAACCGGGACTCCACTCCTACAATGAGCAGTTCTTC. It codes for CAIKPGLHSYNEQFF.

This chain connects TRBV4-2 to TRBJ2-1, with TRBD1 identical over 12 bases. CDR3 length equals 15 residues. CDR1 LGHNA and CDR2 YNFKEQ come from the germline V gene. J lost 9 bases, V lost 5 bases, and 8 bases had no gene match. This CDR3 is CASSSPGQGAGEQFF. CDR3 sequence (DNA): TGTGCCAGCAGCTCCCCGGGACAGGGGGCTGGTGAGCAGTTCTTC.

This rearrangement joins TRBV7-2 to TRBJ1-3; D gene unclear. Germline V gives CDR1 SGHTA, CDR2 FQGNSA. V lost 3 bases and J 0 bases, leaving 18 bases between the germline ends. This CDR3 has 18 residues. The CDR3 nucleotides are TGTGCCAGCAGCTTTCGTGGGCAGTCTCTCCTCTCTGGAAACACCATATATTTT. Its translation: CASSFRGQSLLSGNTIYF. Full variable domain (outside the CDR3, taken from reference TRBV7-2 and TRBJ1-3): GAGVSQSPSNKVTEKGKDVELRCDPISGHTALYWYRQSLGQGLEFLIYFQGNSAPDKSGLPSDRFSAERTGGSVSTLTIQRTQQEDSAVYLCASSFRGQSLLSGNTIYFGEGSWLTVV.

The rearrangement uses TRBV5-1 and TRBJ2-5, with 9 bases that match TRBD1. The germline gives CDR1 SGHRS, CDR2 YFSETQ. CDR3 length equals 12 residues. V dropped 7 bases and J dropped 4; count of bases not matched to a gene: 2. The CDR3 DNA sequence: TGCGCCAGCCAACAGGGGGCAGAGACCCAGTACTTC. Translated, it gives CASQQGAETQYF.

J is TRBJ2-7 and V is TRBV15; perhaps TRBD2 as D (6 bases). Germline V gene lookup returns CDR1 LNHNV and CDR2 YYDKDF (reference sequence). This CDR3 contains 15 residues. Trimming pared 5 bases from V and 0 bases from J, leaving 14 bases between. CDR3 DNA: TGTGCCACCAGCCCCCTCGGGAGTTCCTCCTACGAGCAGTACTTC. As protein: CATSPLGSSSYEQYF.